These 12 T cell receptor beta chains came from one sample sequenced in a study of radiotherapy plus CTLA-4 blockade in lung cancer. Data came from immunoSEQ multiplex PCR; TCRdb stores just in-frame clones and leaves some out. Among 60,000 to 65,000 clones listed, around three quarters were seen once. Source: peripheral blood, taken from a patient treated with radiotherapy plus ipilimumab. These receptors were taken from a human donor with non-small cell lung cancer who had a complete response to radiotherapy plus ipilimumab.

This chain uses TRBV6-1 with TRBJ1-2, with a possible D match to TRBD1 (5 bases). V lost 2 bases and J 1 base, leaving 11 bases between the germline ends. The CDR3 loop spans 15 amino acids. Germline V gene data show CDR1 as MNHNS and CDR2 as SASEGT. CDR3 loop: CASSEFGRDNYGYTF. The CDR3 DNA reads as TGTGCCAGCAGTGAATTCGGCAGGGATAACTATGGCTACACCTTC.

The gene calls are TRBV5-1 and TRBJ2-2; 10 bases line up with TRBD1. The CDR3 loop spans 16 amino acids. V gave up 4 bases and J gave up 1 base; unmatched junction bases: 4. The germline V gene has CDR1 SGHRS and CDR2 YFSETQ. The CDR3 nucleotides are TGCGCCAGCAGCCAAGGACAGGGGGTGAACACCGGGGAGCTGTTTTTT. This codes for CASSQGQGVNTGELFF.

This clone showed up just once. J is TRBJ1-2 and V is TRBV5-1, with TRBD1 matching over 9 bases. The CDR3 contains 16 residues. Germline assignment: CDR1 SGHRS and CDR2 YFSETQ. The J segment lost 4 bases and the V segment lost 4 bases, leaving 11 bases of the junction unmatched. The CDR3 loop is CASSRLDRGYSYGYTF. In DNA, the CDR3 is TGCGCCAGCAGCCGGTTGGACAGGGGCTATAGCTATGGCTACACCTTC.

This chain uses TRBV10-2 with TRBJ2-4, with 9 bases lining up with TRBD1. Germline CDR1 is WSHSY and CDR2 is SAAADI. The CDR3 loop spans 19 amino acids. The junction had 14 bases not matched to a gene; V was cut back by 2 bases and J by 3 bases. The chain's CDR3 is CASSEKSGTGFGSKNIQYF. The CDR3 DNA is TGCGCCAGCAGTGAGAAGAGTGGGACAGGGTTTGGGAGCAAAAACATTCAGTACTTC.

The gene calls are TRBV30 and TRBJ2-4; TRBD1 agrees at 7 bases. V shed 1 base and J 6 bases; nucleotides not matched to a gene: 6. The CDR3 is made up of 14 amino acids. CDR1 and CDR2 (germline): GTSNPN, SVGIG (reference sequence). CDR3 sequence: CAWSATGFGNIQYF. CDR3 in DNA: TGTGCCTGGAGTGCGACAGGGTTCGGAAACATTCAGTACTTC.

The V call is TRBV7-2, the J call TRBJ2-5, with TRBD2 identical over 15 bases. Per germline, CDR1 SGHTA and CDR2 FQGNSA. This CDR3 contains 16 residues. Germline trimming cut 5 bases from V and 11 bases from J; bases unmatched to any gene: 12. DNA of the CDR3: TGTGCCAGCAGCCACCGGACTAGCGGGGGGGACCGGCCTCAGTACTTC. It is translated as CASSHRTSGGDRPQYF. The entire variable domain, with the rest obtained from reference TRBV7-2 and TRBJ2-5, is as follows: GAGVSQSPSNKVTEKGKDVELRCDPISGHTALYWYRQSLGQGLEFLIYFQGNSAPDKSGLPSDRFSAERTGGSVSTLTIQRTQQEDSAVYLCASSHRTSGGDRPQYFGPGTRLLVL.

The CDR3 nucleotides read TGTGCCAGCAGGGGGCGCACTGAAGCTTTCTTT. Protein sequence: CASRGRTEAFF. J is TRBJ1-1 and V is TRBV6-5; TRBD1 might be the D (5 bases). V lost 6 bases and J 4 bases, leaving 6 bases between the germline ends. Germline CDR1 reads MNHEY; CDR2 reads SVGAGI. The CDR3 sequence is 11 residues long.

The chain recombines TRBV6-5 with TRBJ1-2; no clear D gene. CDR3 length: 16 residues. Germline lookup yields CDR1 MNHEY and CDR2 SVGAGI. The ends were cut back, 0 bases at V and 0 bases at J, with 11 bases in the middle. The CDR3 coding sequence is TGTGCCAGCAGTTACTCGACTCTTGATGCTAACTATGGCTACACCTTC. It translates to CASSYSTLDANYGYTF.

The V and J genes are TRBV5-1 and TRBJ2-3; D is uncertain. The length of the CDR3 is 15 residues. Germline V lookup: CDR1 SGHRS, CDR2 YFSETQ. V lost 1 base, J lost 5 bases, and 14 bases lay in between. The CDR3 loop reads CASSLWSGRGDTQYF. The CDR3 bases are TGCGCCAGCAGCTTGTGGAGTGGACGCGGAGATACGCAGTATTTT.

V usage is TRBV5-1 and J usage is TRBJ2-7, with 7 bases matching TRBD1. Germline-derived CDR1 and CDR2 are SGHRS and YFSETQ. The CDR3 consists of 14 residues. Losses at the gene ends were 0 bases for V and 2 bases for J; bases not matched to a gene: 2. DNA for the CDR3: TGCGCCAGCAGCTTGGCAGGGGGTCCCTACGAGCAGTACTTC. Residues: CASSLAGGPYEQYF.

The chain links TRBV6-5 to TRBJ1-5; the D is unclear. The CDR3 is 14 amino acids. Germline V gene data show CDR1 as MNHEY and CDR2 as SVGAGI. The germline V and J ends were trimmed by 0 bases and 4 bases, with 7 bases remaining between them. CDR3 in amino acids: CASSYSSGNQPQHF. CDR3 coding DNA: TGTGCCAGCAGTTACTCCTCGGGGAATCAGCCCCAGCATTTT.

This chain connects TRBV7-8 to TRBJ1-2; D is ambiguous. This CDR3 spans 15 amino acids. CDR1 and CDR2 (germline): SGHVS, FQNEAQ. Between the trimmed V and J ends, which lost 8 bases and 4 bases, there was a span of 20 bases. CDR3 in amino acids: CASSLGDGILYGYTF. CDR3 nucleotide sequence: TGTGCCAGCTCCTTAGGCGACGGCATCCTCTATGGCTACACCTTC.